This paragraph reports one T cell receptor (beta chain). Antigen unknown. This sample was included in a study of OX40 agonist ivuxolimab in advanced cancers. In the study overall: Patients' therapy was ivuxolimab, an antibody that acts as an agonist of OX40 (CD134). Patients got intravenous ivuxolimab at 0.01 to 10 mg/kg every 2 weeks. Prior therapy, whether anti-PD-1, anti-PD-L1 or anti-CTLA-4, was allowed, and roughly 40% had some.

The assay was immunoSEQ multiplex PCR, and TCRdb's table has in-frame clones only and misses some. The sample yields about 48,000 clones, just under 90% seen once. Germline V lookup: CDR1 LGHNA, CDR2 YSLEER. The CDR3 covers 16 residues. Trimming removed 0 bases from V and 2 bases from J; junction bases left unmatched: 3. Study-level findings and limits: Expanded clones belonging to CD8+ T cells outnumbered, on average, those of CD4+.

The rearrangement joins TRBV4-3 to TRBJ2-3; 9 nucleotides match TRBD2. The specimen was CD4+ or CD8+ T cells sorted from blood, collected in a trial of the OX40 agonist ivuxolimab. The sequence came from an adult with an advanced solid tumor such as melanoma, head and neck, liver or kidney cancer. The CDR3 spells CASSQELAGSTDTQYF. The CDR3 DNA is TGCGCCAGCAGCCAAGAGCTAGCGGGGTCCACAGATACGCAGTATTTT.